The TCR beta chain under discussion was sequenced for a study of OX40 agonist ivuxolimab in advanced cancers. Overall study: At just under 85% male, the cohort had a mean age of 60 years, ranging from roughly 23 to 80. Study-level findings and limits: Compared with CD4+, CD8+ T cells on average had more expanded clones.

Exclusion of a patient followed from autoimmune disease history or systemic immunosuppression. Germline loops: CDR1 SGHVS, CDR2 FNYEAQ. This CDR3 has 16 amino acids. V dropped 5 bases and J dropped 1; count of bases not matched to a gene: 10. Sequenced by immunoSEQ multiplex PCR; TCRdb stores in-frame clones only, minus some. The sample consists of some 90,000 clones, 80% to 95% of them appearing once. On this clone itself: Its target is not known.

This specimen was CD4+ or CD8+ T cells sorted from blood, taken in a trial of the OX40 agonist ivuxolimab. The V call is TRBV7-6, the J call TRBJ1-1, with 7 bases aligning to TRBD1. The sequence was obtained from an adult with an advanced solid tumor such as melanoma, head and neck, liver or kidney cancer. CDR3 residues: CASSPGNRGENTEAFF. DNA of the CDR3: TGTGCCAGCAGCCCTGGCAACAGGGGAGAGAACACTGAAGCTTTCTTT.